These T cell receptor beta chains were read from a single sample in a study of T cell responses to AZD1222 COVID-19 vaccine. Here immunoSEQ multiplex PCR was the method, and the copy in TCRdb shows in-frame clones only, minus some. Among approximately 170,000 clones listed, more than 85% were seen once. The sequencing used peripheral blood, collected on day 0 of AZD1222 vaccination. All receptors derive from an adult in good health. The CDR3 runs from the conserved cysteine through the conserved F or W. The order of the fields is D gene, J gene, V gene, CDR3 protein, CDR3 DNA. D genes are given only for firm matches.

>-|TRBJ2-5|TRBV27
CASSLRTDETQYF
TGTGCCAGCAGCTTGAGGACAGACGAGACCCAGTACTTC
>-|TRBJ1-2|TRBV11-3
CASSFSGDGYTF
TGTGCCAGCAGCTTCTCAGGGGATGGCTACACCTTC
>-|TRBJ2-7|TRBV5-1
CASSSTGWSSYEQYF
TGCGCCAGCAGCTCGACAGGTTGGAGCTCCTACGAGCAGTACTTC
>TRBD1|TRBJ1-4|TRBV28
CASSLGQGNEKLFF
TGTGCCAGCAGCCTGGGACAGGGTAATGAAAAACTGTTTTTT
>TRBD2|TRBJ2-3|TRBV11-2
CASSFRLAGSTDTQYF
TGTGCCAGCAGCTTCCGCCTAGCGGGGAGCACAGATACGCAGTATTTT
>-|TRBJ1-4|TRBV30
CAWSRGGGEKLFF
TGTGCCTGGAGTAGAGGGGGAGGCGAAAAACTGTTTTTT
>TRBD2|TRBJ2-7|TRBV7-2
CASSGLAVMNSYEQYF
TGTGCCAGCAGCGGACTAGCGGTTATGAACTCCTACGAGCAGTACTTC
>-|TRBJ2-7|TRBV5-1
CASSLGADLGQYEQYF
TGCGCCAGCAGCTTGGGCGCAGATTTGGGGCAGTACGAGCAGTACTTC
>-|TRBJ1-1|TRBV5-1
CASRSGEAEAFF
TGCGCCAGCAGATCAGGGGAGGCTGAAGCTTTCTTT
>-|TRBJ2-7|TRBV28
CASSTHRYEQYF
TGTGCCAGCAGTACCCATAGGTACGAGCAGTACTTC
>TRBD2|TRBJ2-7|TRBV29-1
CSGTGASGNYEQYF
TGCAGCGGAACGGGGGCTAGCGGGAACTACGAGCAGTACTTC
>TRBD2|TRBJ2-1|TRBV12-3/TRBV12-4
CASSVGGDEQFF
TGTGCCAGCAGCGTCGGGGGGGATGAGCAGTTCTTC
>-|TRBJ1-1|TRBV3-1/TRBV3-2
CASTQAGLNTEAFF
TGTGCCAGCACCCAAGCAGGGCTGAACACTGAAGCTTTCTTT